The rows below give T cell receptor beta chains drawn from one sample of a study of Ad26.COV2.S vaccination and SARS-CoV-2 variants. Using immunoSEQ multiplex PCR, the repertoire was profiled, and TCRdb retains in-frame clones only, with some absent. The table records roughly 400,000 clones, 92% of them present only once. Sequences were derived from peripheral blood, sampled in a trial of Ad26.COV2.S vaccine versus placebo. These receptors all come from a person between 18 and 65 years old who received the Ad26.COV2.S COVID-19 vaccine or a placebo. Each CDR3 is given without its conserved first and last residue.

V gene | CDR3 protein
TRBV5-4 | ASSPPAGYNEQF
TRBV12-3/TRBV12-4 | ATSVRTNEKLF
TRBV12-5 | ASEVVGGVSTDTQY
TRBV30 | AWIRRFQPH
TRBV28 | ASSLSRLAGLDEQF
TRBV7-2 | ASSPTVGGYTDTQY
TRBV28 | ASSFSRSFFEQY
TRBV4-3 | ASSQDTRSGGELF
TRBV25-1 | ASSEYTGKNTEAF
TRBV10-1 | ASSEDPPGDTQY
TRBV18 | ASSPPVNTEAF
TRBV6-5 | ASRGQGNTIY
TRBV20-1 | SATEGGRETQY
TRBV29-1 | SVALNTEAF
TRBV9 | ASSDRLAGARHIGEPGNQETQY
TRBV7-9 | ASSWVRDRPEGEKLF
TRBV6-5 | ASSYFGGTGYEQY
TRBV3-1/TRBV3-2 | ASSRGQWNTEAF
TRBV5-4 | ASSFSGVWDTEAF
TRBV18 | ASSPVQGDSPLH
TRBV28 | ASSLSGAAKNIQY
TRBV19 | ASRWSGSADTQY
TRBV27 | ASSLMGIDGYT
TRBV9 | ASSVEGGIQETQY
TRBV24-1 | ATSDHRDRGPNEQF
TRBV20-1 | SASDSGTSLHEQF
TRBV6-5 | ASTMGNEQF
TRBV5-6 | ASIRWMTQATGELF
TRBV18 | ASSPQTDRTGELF
TRBV11-2 | ASSLGGYQPQH
TRBV6-2/TRBV6-3 | ASSRQGMGTEAF
TRBV27 | ASSFRDRGRLGQY
TRBV4-3 | ASSRPGANEKLF
TRBV18 | ASSPPTGGAGDTQY
TRBV6-2/TRBV6-3 | ASSPGPQWYYGYT
TRBV6-1 | ASSERTGRGRGYGYT
TRBV27 | ASSPGPDSYEQY
TRBV7-8 | ASSLQTSGGLNTGELF
TRBV6-5 | ASSYGVSPPDEQF
TRBV7-9 | ASSLRGGGNYGYT
TRBV25-1 | ASRDRGIINEKLF
TRBV11-2 | ASSSRGELF